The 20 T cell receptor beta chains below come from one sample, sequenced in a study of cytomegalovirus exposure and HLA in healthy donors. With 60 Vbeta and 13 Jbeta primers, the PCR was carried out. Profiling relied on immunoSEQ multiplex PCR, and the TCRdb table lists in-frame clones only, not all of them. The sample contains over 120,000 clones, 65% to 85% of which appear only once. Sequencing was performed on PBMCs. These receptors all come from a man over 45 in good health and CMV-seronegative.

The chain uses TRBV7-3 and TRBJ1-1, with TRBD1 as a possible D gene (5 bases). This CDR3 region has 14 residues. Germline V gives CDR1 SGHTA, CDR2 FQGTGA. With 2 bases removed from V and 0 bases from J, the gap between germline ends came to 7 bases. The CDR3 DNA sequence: TGTGCCAGCAGCTTAGGACACCTGAACACTGAAGCTTTCTTT. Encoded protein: CASSLGHLNTEAFF.

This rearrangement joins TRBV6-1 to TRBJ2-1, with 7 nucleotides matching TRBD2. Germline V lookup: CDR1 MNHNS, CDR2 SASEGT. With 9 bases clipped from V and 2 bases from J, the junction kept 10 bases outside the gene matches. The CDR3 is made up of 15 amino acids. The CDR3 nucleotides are TGTGCCAGTCGCCCCGGGGGGATAACCTACAATGAGCAGTTCTTC. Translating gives CASRPGGITYNEQFF.

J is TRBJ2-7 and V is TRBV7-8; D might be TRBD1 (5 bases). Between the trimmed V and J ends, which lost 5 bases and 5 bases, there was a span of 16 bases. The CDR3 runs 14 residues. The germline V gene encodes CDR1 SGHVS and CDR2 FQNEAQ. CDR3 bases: TGTGCCAGCAGCCGACCTCCGACAGCTCACGAGCAGTACTTC. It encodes CASSRPPTAHEQYF.

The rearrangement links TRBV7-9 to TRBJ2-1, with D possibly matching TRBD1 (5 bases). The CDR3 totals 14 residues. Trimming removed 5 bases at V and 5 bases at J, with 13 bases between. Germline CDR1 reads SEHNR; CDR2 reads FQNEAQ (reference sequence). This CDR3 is CASSLMGLDNEQFF. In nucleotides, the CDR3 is TGTGCCAGCAGCCTAATGGGGCTAGACAATGAGCAGTTCTTC. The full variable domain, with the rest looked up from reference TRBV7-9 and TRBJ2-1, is DTGVSQNPRHKITKRGQNVTFRCDPISEHNRLYWYRQTLGQGPEFLTYFQNEAQLEKSRLLSDRFSAERPKGSFSTLEIQRTEQGDSAMYLCASSLMGLDNEQFFGPGTRLTVL.

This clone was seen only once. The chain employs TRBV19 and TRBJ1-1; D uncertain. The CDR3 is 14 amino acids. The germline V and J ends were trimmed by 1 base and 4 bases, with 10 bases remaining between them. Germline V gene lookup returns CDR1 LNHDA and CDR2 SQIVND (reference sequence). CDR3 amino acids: CASSIVGEGTEAFF. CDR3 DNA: TGTGCCAGTAGTATAGTTGGGGAGGGCACTGAAGCTTTCTTT.

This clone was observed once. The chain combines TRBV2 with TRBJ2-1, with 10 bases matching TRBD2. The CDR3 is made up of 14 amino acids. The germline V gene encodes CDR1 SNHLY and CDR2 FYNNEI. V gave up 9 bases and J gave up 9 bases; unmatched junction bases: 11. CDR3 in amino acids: CARQPSGRAGEQFF. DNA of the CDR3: TGTGCCAGACAGCCCAGCGGGAGGGCGGGTGAGCAGTTCTTC.

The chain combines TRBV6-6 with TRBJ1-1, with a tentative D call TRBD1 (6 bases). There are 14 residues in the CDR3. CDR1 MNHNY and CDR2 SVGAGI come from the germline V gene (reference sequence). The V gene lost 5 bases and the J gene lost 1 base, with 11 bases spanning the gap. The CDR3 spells CASSQQGGNTEAFF. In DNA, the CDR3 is TGTGCCAGCAGTCAACAGGGTGGGAACACTGAAGCTTTCTTT.

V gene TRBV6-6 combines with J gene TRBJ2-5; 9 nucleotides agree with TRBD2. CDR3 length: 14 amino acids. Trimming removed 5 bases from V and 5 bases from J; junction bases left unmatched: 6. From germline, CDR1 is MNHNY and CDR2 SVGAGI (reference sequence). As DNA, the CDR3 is TGTGCCAGCAGTGGGGCGGGAGGGCGTGAGACCCAGTACTTC. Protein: CASSGAGGRETQYF.

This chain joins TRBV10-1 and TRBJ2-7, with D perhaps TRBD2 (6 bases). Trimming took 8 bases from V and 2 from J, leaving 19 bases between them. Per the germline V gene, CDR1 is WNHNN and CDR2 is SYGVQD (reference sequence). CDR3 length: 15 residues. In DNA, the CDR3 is TGCGCCAGCGGACCTACGGCGGGGCAGGCCTACGAGCAGTACTTC. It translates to CASGPTAGQAYEQYF.

CDR3 DNA: TGTGCCAGCAGCCGTACCGGGACAGGGGGAACCGGGGAGCTGTTTTTT. This codes for CASSRTGTGGTGELFF. The V gene is TRBV7-2, the J gene TRBJ2-2; 11 bases agree with TRBD1. Germline values: CDR1 SGHTA, CDR2 FQGNSA. The ends lost 5 bases at V and 5 bases at J; junction bases unmatched: 7. CDR3 length: 16 amino acids.

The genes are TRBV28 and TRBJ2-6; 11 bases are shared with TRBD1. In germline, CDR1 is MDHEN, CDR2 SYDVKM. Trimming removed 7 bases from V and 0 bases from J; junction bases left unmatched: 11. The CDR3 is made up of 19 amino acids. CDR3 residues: CASTLWGTGGHSGANVLTF. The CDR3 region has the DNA TGTGCCAGCACCTTATGGGGGACAGGGGGGCACTCTGGGGCCAACGTCCTGACTTTC.

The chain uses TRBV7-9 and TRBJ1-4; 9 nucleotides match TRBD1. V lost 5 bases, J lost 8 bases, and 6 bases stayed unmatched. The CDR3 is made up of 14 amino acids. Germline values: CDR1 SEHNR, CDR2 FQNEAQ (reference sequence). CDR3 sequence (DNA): TGTGCCAGCAGCCGGGGACAGGGAAGCGAAAAACTGTTTTTT. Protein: CASSRGQGSEKLFF.

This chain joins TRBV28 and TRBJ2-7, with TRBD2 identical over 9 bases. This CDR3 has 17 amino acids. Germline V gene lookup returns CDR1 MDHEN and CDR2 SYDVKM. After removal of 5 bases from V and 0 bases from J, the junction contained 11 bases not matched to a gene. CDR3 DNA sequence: TGTGCCAGCAGTCGGCGGGTGAGCGGGAGGTACTCCTACGAGCAGTACTTC. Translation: CASSRRVSGRYSYEQYF.

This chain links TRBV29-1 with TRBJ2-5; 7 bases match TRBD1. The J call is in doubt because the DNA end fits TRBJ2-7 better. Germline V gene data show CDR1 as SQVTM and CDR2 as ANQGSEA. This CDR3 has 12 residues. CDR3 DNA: TGCAGCGTTAGGACAGGCTCCTACGAGCAGTACTTC. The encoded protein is CSVRTGSYEQYF.

CDR3 loop: CASSTTGLNTEAFF. The DNA of the CDR3 is TGTGCCAGTAGTACGACAGGTCTGAACACTGAAGCTTTCTTT. The V gene is TRBV19, the J gene TRBJ1-1, with D possibly TRBD1 on 6 matching bases. V lost 4 bases and J 0 bases, leaving 9 bases between the germline ends. The CDR3 length is 14 residues. Germline V lookup: CDR1 LNHDA, CDR2 SQIVND (reference sequence).

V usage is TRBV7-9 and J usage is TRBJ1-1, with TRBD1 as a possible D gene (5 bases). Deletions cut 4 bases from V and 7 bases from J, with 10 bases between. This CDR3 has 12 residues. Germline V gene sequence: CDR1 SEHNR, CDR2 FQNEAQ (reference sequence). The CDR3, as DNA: TGTGCCAGCAGCTCCGACAGCCTTGAAGCTTTCTTT. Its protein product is CASSSDSLEAFF.

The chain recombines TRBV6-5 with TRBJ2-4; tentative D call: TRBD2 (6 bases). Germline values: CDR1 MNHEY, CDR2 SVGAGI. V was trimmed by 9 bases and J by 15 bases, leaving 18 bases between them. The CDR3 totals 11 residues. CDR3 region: CASGEATSRYF. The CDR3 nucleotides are TGTGCCAGTGGGGAGGCGACTAGTAGGTACTTC.

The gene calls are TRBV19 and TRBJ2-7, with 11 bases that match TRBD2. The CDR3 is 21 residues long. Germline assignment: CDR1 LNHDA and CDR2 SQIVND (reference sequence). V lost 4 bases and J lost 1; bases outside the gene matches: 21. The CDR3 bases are TGTGCCAGTAGTACCCAAAGCTCCGGGACTAGCGGCACCTTAACTTCCTACGAGCAGTACTTC. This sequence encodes CASSTQSSGTSGTLTSYEQYF.

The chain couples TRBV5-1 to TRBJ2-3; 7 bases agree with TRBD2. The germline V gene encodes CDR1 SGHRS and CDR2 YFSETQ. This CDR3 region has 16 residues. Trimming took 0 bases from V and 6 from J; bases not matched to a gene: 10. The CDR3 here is CASSLEGGRPGDTQYF. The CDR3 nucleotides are TGCGCCAGCAGCTTGGAGGGAGGGCGCCCTGGGGATACGCAGTATTTT.

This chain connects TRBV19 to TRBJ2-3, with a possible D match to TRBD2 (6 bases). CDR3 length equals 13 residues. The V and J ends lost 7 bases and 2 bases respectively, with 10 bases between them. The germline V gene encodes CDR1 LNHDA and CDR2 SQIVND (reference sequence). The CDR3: CASTWGDTDTQYF. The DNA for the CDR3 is TGTGCCAGTACCTGGGGGGACACAGATACGCAGTATTTT.